The 27 T cell receptor beta chains below were found in one sample sequenced in a study of cytomegalovirus exposure and HLA in healthy donors. 13 Jbeta primers and 60 Vbeta primers were used for the PCR. Sequenced by immunoSEQ multiplex PCR; TCRdb stores in-frame clones only, minus some. The table includes 100,000 to 150,000 clones, over 75% detected once. The sequenced sample consisted of PBMCs. The receptor source for this set is a man aged 18 to 30 in good health and CMV-seropositive.

V gene TRBV30 combines with J gene TRBJ2-3, with TRBD2 as a possible D gene (6 bases). This CDR3 has 14 residues. CDR1 GTSNPN and CDR2 SVGIG come from the germline V gene (reference sequence). Trimming cost V 3 bases and J 2 bases, with 12 bases left between them. The CDR3 DNA reads TGTGCCTGGAGGGGAGGAGTTTTCACAGATACGCAGTATTTT. This sequence encodes CAWRGGVFTDTQYF.

This rearrangement joins TRBV11-2 to TRBJ2-6, with D hard to call. This CDR3 has 16 amino acids. Between the trimmed V and J ends, which lost 3 bases and 0 bases, there was a span of 9 bases. Germline CDR1 SGHAT, CDR2 FQNNGV. The CDR3 bases are TGTGCCAGCAGCTTGATGAGTAGCTCTGGGGCCAACGTCCTGACTTTC. Protein: CASSLMSSSGANVLTF.

The chain combines TRBV4-1 with TRBJ2-1, with TRBD2 identical over 9 bases. Germline V gene lookup returns CDR1 MGHRA and CDR2 YSYEKL. Trimming cost V 3 bases and J 0 bases; bases outside gene matches: 6. This CDR3 spans 17 amino acids. The CDR3 region has the DNA TGCGCCAGCAGCCAGGAGACTAGCGGCAGCTCCTACAATGAGCAGTTCTTC. Its translation: CASSQETSGSSYNEQFF.

The chain links TRBV7-8 to TRBJ2-5; 9 nucleotides align to TRBD1. Trimming at V came to 4 bases and at J to 4 bases, leaving 10 bases not matched to a gene. The CDR3 contains 16 residues. Per germline, CDR1 SGHVS and CDR2 FQNEAQ. The CDR3, as DNA: TGTGCCAGCAGCTACCATCAGACAGGGGGGCGAGAGACCCAGTACTTC. Translation: CASSYHQTGGRETQYF. The variable domain in full, with the rest retrieved from reference TRBV7-8 and TRBJ2-5, is GAGVSQSPRYKVAKRGQDVALRCDPISGHVSLFWYQQALGQGPEFLTYFQNEAQLDKSGLPSDRFFAERPEGSVSTLKIQRTQQEDSAVYLCASSYHQTGGRETQYFGPGTRLLVL.

This clone occurred once. CDR3: CASSEAGVRYEQYF. CDR3 coding DNA: TGTGCCAGCAGTGAAGCCGGAGTCCGTTACGAGCAGTACTTC. The V call is TRBV6-1, the J call TRBJ2-7, with no clear D. The CDR3 consists of 14 residues. With 0 bases removed from V and 4 bases from J, the gap between germline ends came to 10 bases. The germline V gene encodes CDR1 MNHNS and CDR2 SASEGT.

This clone showed up just a few times. This chain joins TRBV5-6 and TRBJ1-1; perhaps TRBD1 as D (5 bases). Germline V gene lookup returns CDR1 SGHDT and CDR2 YYEEEE. The CDR3 is made up of 14 amino acids. V was shortened by 0 bases and J by 3 bases, with 9 bases between the two germline ends. The CDR3 nucleotides are TGTGCCAGCAGCTTGGGTACAGGCTACACTGAAGCTTTCTTT. Translating gives CASSLGTGYTEAFF.

CDR3 coding DNA: TGTGCCTGGAGCGAGTCCCTAGCCAAAAACATTCAGTACTTC. Its translation is CAWSESLAKNIQYF. This chain uses TRBV30 with TRBJ2-4; D is ambiguous. The CDR3 length is 14 residues. CDR1 and CDR2 from the germline V gene are GTSNPN and SVGIG (reference sequence). Trimming shortened V by 3 bases and J by 0 bases, and 9 bases separated the two germline ends. Filled out from reference TRBV30 and TRBJ2-4, the complete variable domain reads SQTIHQWPATLVQPVGSPLSLECTVEGTSNPNLYWYRQAAGRGLQLLFYSVGIGQISSEVPQNLSASRPQDRQFILSSKKLLLSDSGFYLCAWSESLAKNIQYFGAGTRLSVL.

This chain connects TRBV27 to TRBJ2-7; 7 nucleotides match TRBD2. The CDR3 has 14 amino acids. V dropped 5 bases and J dropped 0; count of bases not matched to a gene: 4. Germline CDR1 reads MNHEY; CDR2 reads SMNVEV (reference sequence). CDR3 bases: TGTGCCAGCAGTGCGGGGGACGGCTCCTACGAGCAGTACTTC. As protein: CASSAGDGSYEQYF.

The table lists this clone with a few counts. The chain links TRBV6-5 to TRBJ2-1; 11 bases agree with TRBD2. V shed 3 bases and J 9 bases; nucleotides not matched to a gene: 4. This CDR3 contains 14 residues. Germline values: CDR1 MNHEY, CDR2 SVGAGI. The CDR3 protein is CASSYILAGGEQFF. The CDR3 nucleotides read TGTGCCAGCAGTTATATCCTAGCGGGAGGTGAGCAGTTCTTC.

The chain carries TRBV30 and TRBJ2-1, with D tentatively TRBD2 (6 bases). From germline, CDR1 is GTSNPN and CDR2 SVGIG (reference sequence). The CDR3 has 16 residues. The V end lost 2 bases, the J end lost 0 bases, and 14 bases lay between the germline ends. CDR3 sequence reads: CAWSLRGLSSYNEQFF. The CDR3, as DNA: TGTGCCTGGAGTCTACGGGGACTCAGCTCCTACAATGAGCAGTTCTTC.

The gene calls are TRBV9 and TRBJ2-7; possibly TRBD2 for D (5 bases). The CDR3 consists of 12 residues. Germline values: CDR1 SGDLS, CDR2 YYNGEE. The V end was cut by 3 bases, the J end by 4 bases, with 8 bases between. This chain's CDR3 is CASSGTGYEQYF. CDR3 sequence (DNA): TGTGCCAGCAGCGGGACTGGTTACGAGCAGTACTTC.

This clone was detected only a few times. This chain connects TRBV5-1 to TRBJ2-7, with D possibly being TRBD1 (5 bases). Trimming pared 1 base from V and 3 bases from J, leaving 11 bases between. CDR1 is SGHRS, CDR2 YFSETQ, per germline. CDR3 size: 14 residues. CDR3 loop: CASSLSGFGYEQYF. As DNA, the CDR3 is TGCGCCAGCAGCTTGTCAGGGTTCGGCTACGAGCAGTACTTC.

This chain connects TRBV9 to TRBJ1-1, with TRBD1 matching 7 bases. CDR3 size: 16 residues. J was trimmed by 1 base and V by 3 bases; bases with no gene match: 9. Germline assignment: CDR1 SGDLS and CDR2 YYNGEE. This chain's CDR3 is CASSGIRDSRNTEAFF. The CDR3 bases are TGTGCCAGCAGCGGAATCCGGGACAGTCGGAACACTGAAGCTTTCTTT.

J is TRBJ2-7 and V is TRBV7-9; D perhaps matches TRBD2 (5 bases). This CDR3 is built from 15 residues. V was pared by 5 bases and J by 12 bases, with 26 bases between. Germline V gene lookup returns CDR1 SEHNR and CDR2 FQNEAQ (reference sequence). The CDR3 DNA follows: TGTGCCAGCAGCCCACTAGTACGTCCCTACGAGCAGTGGTACTTC. Translating it yields CASSPLVRPYEQWYF.

The rearrangement joins TRBV18 to TRBJ2-5, with D possibly TRBD1 on 5 matching bases. This CDR3 contains 14 residues. Per the germline V gene, CDR1 is KGHSH and CDR2 is LQKENI. V lost 3 bases and J lost 3, with 11 bases in between. CDR3 nucleotides: TGTGCCAGCTCACCGTCCCAGGGCGAAGAGACCCAGTACTTC. This sequence encodes CASSPSQGEETQYF.

The rearrangement joins TRBV30 to TRBJ1-1; TRBD1 matches 7 bases. This CDR3 has 14 residues. Trimming at V came to 3 bases and at J to 5 bases, leaving 9 bases not matched to a gene. CDR1 and CDR2 (germline): GTSNPN, SVGIG (reference sequence). Written as DNA, the CDR3 is TGTGCCTGGAGGGGCGACAGGGAGAGGACTGAAGCTTTCTTT. Residues: CAWRGDRERTEAFF.

The gene calls are TRBV7-8 and TRBJ2-1, with TRBD2 matching over 12 bases. The CDR3 runs to 16 residues. V gave up 5 bases and J gave up 7 bases; unmatched junction bases: 9. The V gene's germline CDR1 is SGHVS and CDR2 FQNEAQ. The CDR3 sequence: CASSPAGTSGFNEQFF. Here the CDR3 DNA reads TGTGCCAGCAGCCCCGCCGGGACTAGCGGGTTTAATGAGCAGTTCTTC.

The chain links TRBV27 to TRBJ2-1; TRBD2 aligns across 14 bases. The junction had 4 bases not matched to a gene; V was cut back by 10 bases and J by 8 bases. Germline V CDR1 and CDR2: MNHEY, SMNVEV (reference sequence). This CDR3 spans 13 amino acids. The CDR3: CATETSGGDEQFF. CDR3 nucleotides: TGTGCCACCGAGACTAGCGGGGGGGATGAGCAGTTCTTC.

The chain is built from TRBV30 and TRBJ1-1; 8 positions agree with TRBD1. The CDR3 contains 15 residues. Germline CDR1 reads GTSNPN; CDR2 reads SVGIG (reference sequence). V lost 0 bases and J lost 0; bases outside the gene matches: 3. CDR3: CAWSVRGPMNTEAFF. The CDR3 DNA is TGTGCCTGGAGTGTCAGGGGGCCCATGAACACTGAAGCTTTCTTT. Supplemented by reference TRBV30 and TRBJ1-1, the full variable domain reads SQTIHQWPATLVQPVGSPLSLECTVEGTSNPNLYWYRQAAGRGLQLLFYSVGIGQISSEVPQNLSASRPQDRQFILSSKKLLLSDSGFYLCAWSVRGPMNTEAFFGQGTRLTVV.

The chain is built from TRBV5-1 and TRBJ2-2; 8 nucleotides align to TRBD2. The J segment lost 2 bases and the V segment lost 5 bases, leaving 11 bases of the junction unmatched. Germline CDR1 reads SGHRS; CDR2 reads YFSETQ. The CDR3 totals 17 residues. The DNA of the CDR3 is TGCGCCAGCAGTTCCCATTTTAGCGGGGAAAACACCGGGGAGCTGTTTTTT. Residues: CASSSHFSGENTGELFF.

This clone was seen only once. The V call is TRBV5-4, the J call TRBJ2-5, with TRBD2 matching 13 bases. The CDR3 consists of 16 residues. V shed 4 bases, J shed 5 bases, and the junction held 8 bases outside the gene matches. The germline V gene encodes CDR1 SGHNT and CDR2 YYREEE (reference sequence). The CDR3 loop is CASSPRTSGSGETQYF. CDR3 sequence (DNA): TGTGCCAGCAGCCCCCGGACTAGCGGGAGTGGGGAGACCCAGTACTTC. Variable domain in full (rest from reference TRBV5-4 and TRBJ2-5): ETGVTQSPTHLIKTRGQQVTLRCSSQSGHNTVSWYQQALGQGPQFIFQYYREEENGRGNFPPRFSGLQFPNYSSELNVNALELDDSALYLCASSPRTSGSGETQYFGPGTRLLVL.

The V and J genes are TRBV6-5 and TRBJ2-1; 8 bases match TRBD2. CDR3 size: 12 residues. Per germline, CDR1 MNHEY and CDR2 SVGAGI. V shed 6 bases and J 9 bases; nucleotides not matched to a gene: 4. As DNA, the CDR3 is TGTGCCAGCAGAGGGCTAGCGGGTGAGCAGTTCTTC. Translated: CASRGLAGEQFF.

V is TRBV4-3 and J is TRBJ2-1; 8 bases align to TRBD2. The germline V gene encodes CDR1 LGHNA and CDR2 YSLEER. This CDR3 comprises 18 residues. Trimming took 1 base from V and 8 from J; bases not matched to a gene: 16. In nucleotides, the CDR3 is TGCGCCAGCAGCCAAGTAAGCGCCTTTGGACTAGCCGGAGATGAGCAGTTCTTC. Its translation is CASSQVSAFGLAGDEQFF.

The chain recombines TRBV2 with TRBJ2-7; D not certain. Germline CDR1 and CDR2: SNHLY and FYNNEI. The CDR3 consists of 13 residues. Trimming cost V 7 bases and J 2 bases, with 12 bases left between them. The CDR3 here is CASMLTDAYEQYF. DNA for the CDR3: TGTGCCAGCATGTTAACAGACGCCTACGAGCAGTACTTC.

Only one count was recorded for this clone. The chain employs TRBV6-1 and TRBJ1-3, with a weak D call TRBD1 (5 bases). The CDR3 sequence is 14 residues long. The V gene lost 5 bases and the J gene lost 6 bases, with 14 bases spanning the gap. From germline, CDR1 is MNHNS and CDR2 SASEGT. This chain's CDR3 is CASSTAGTSNTIYF. The CDR3 DNA sequence: TGTGCCAGCAGTACTGCGGGGACTTCAAACACCATATATTTT.

This chain links TRBV7-2 with TRBJ2-7; 8 bases fit TRBD1. Germline V CDR1 and CDR2: SGHTA, FQGNSA. CDR3 length equals 14 residues. Trimming took 4 bases from V and 5 from J; bases not matched to a gene: 7. The CDR3 spells CASSWAGQGNEQYF. The DNA for the CDR3 is TGTGCCAGCAGCTGGGCTGGACAGGGTAACGAGCAGTACTTC.

This chain uses TRBV30 with TRBJ2-1; D is unclear. Germline CDR1 and CDR2: GTSNPN and SVGIG (reference sequence). With 0 bases removed from V and 5 bases from J, the gap between germline ends came to 8 bases. CDR3 length: 13 amino acids. In DNA, the CDR3 is TGTGCCTGGAGTGTTACGAGCCACAATGAGCAGTTCTTC. Its protein is CAWSVTSHNEQFF.